This T cell receptor (beta chain) was identified during a study of blood T cell repertoires in COVID-19. At the level of the study: Sites across the United States, Italy and Spain contributed samples from acute and convalescent COVID-19. T cells, B-cell-depleted T cells, or PBMCs provided the cDNA or gDNA that served as material.

CDR1 is SGDLS, CDR2 YYNGEE, per germline. Unmatched junction bases numbered 5, after V lost 0 bases and J lost 6 bases. The CDR3 totals 14 residues. The authors' processing: Amplification of reference gene primers was used by the study to estimate nucleated cell counts. Profiled with immunoSEQ multiplex PCR; TCRdb holds only in-frame clones, not every one. That table is the source of V, J and clone size, and D and trimming were worked out from the DNA. Altogether about 250,000 clones are present, approximately 84% being singletons, with the ten largest covering 4% to 4.5%. This TCR derives from a man aged 45 to 65 with acute or convalescent COVID-19. The specimen was peripheral blood. The chain employs TRBV9 and TRBJ1-1; 7 nucleotides match TRBD1. The CDR3 is CASSVVSRGAEAFF. In DNA, the CDR3 is TGTGCCAGCAGCGTAGTCTCCAGGGGGGCTGAAGCTTTCTTT.